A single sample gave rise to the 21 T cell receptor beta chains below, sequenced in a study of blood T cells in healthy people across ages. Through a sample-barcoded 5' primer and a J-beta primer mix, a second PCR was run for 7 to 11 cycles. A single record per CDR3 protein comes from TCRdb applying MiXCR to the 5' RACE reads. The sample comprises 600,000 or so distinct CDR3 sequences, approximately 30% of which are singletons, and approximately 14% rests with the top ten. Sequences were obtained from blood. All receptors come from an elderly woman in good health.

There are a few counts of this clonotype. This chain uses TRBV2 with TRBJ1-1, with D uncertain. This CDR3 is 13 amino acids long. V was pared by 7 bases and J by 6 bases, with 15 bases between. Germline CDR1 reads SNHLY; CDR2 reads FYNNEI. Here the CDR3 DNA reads TGTGCCAGCAACTCGGGCCTTCGGGCTGAAGCTTTCTTT. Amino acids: CASNSGLRAEAFF.

The CDR3 reads CASSFRPGLGRQETQYF. CDR3 DNA: TGTGCCAGCAGTTTTCGTCCTGGACTGGGGCGACAAGAGACCCAGTACTTC. This rearrangement joins TRBV12-3 or TRBV12-4 to TRBJ2-5; D is perhaps TRBD1 or TRBD2 (5 bases each). The V gene lost 3 bases and the J gene lost 2 bases, with 19 bases spanning the gap. This CDR3 has 17 amino acids.

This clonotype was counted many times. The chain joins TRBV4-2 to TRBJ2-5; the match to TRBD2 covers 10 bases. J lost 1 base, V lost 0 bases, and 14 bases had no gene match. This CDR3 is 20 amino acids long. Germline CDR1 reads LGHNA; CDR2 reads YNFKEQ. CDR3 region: CASSQERAGGRVGGQETQYF. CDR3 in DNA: TGTGCCAGCAGCCAAGAGCGAGCGGGGGGGCGAGTTGGAGGCCAAGAGACCCAGTACTTC.

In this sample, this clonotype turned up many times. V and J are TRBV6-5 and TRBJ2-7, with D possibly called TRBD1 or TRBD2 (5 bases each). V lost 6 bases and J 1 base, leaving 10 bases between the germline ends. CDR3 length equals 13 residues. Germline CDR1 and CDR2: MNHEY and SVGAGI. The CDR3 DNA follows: TGTGCCAGCAGCAGGGACGGGTCCTACGAGCAGTACTTC. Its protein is CASSRDGSYEQYF.

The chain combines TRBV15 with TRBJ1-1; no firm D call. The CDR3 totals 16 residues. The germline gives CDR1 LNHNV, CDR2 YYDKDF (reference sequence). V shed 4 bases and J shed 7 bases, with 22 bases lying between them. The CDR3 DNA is TGTGCCACCAGCAAGGGAGATCGGCAGCCACCGCATGAAGCTTTCTTT. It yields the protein CATSKGDRQPPHEAFF.

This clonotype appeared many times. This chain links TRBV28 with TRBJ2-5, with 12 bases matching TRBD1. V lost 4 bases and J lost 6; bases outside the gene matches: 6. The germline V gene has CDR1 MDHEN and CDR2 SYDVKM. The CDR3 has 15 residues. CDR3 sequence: CASSSPGQGAKTQYF. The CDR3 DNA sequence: TGTGCCAGCAGTTCTCCGGGACAGGGGGCTAAGACCCAGTACTTC.

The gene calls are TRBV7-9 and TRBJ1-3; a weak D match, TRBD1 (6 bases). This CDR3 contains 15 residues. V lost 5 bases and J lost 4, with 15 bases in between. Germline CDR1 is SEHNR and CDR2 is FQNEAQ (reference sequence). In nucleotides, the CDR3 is TGTGCCAGCAGCACCCCGACAGGAGGCGGAAACACCATATATTTT. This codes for CASSTPTGGGNTIYF.

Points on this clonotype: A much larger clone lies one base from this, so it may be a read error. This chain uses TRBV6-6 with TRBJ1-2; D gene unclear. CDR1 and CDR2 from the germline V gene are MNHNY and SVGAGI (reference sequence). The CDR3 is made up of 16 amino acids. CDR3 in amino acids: CASSYSITQSHYGCTF. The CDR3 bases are TGTGCCAGCAGTTACTCGATAACACAAAGCCACTATGGCTGCACCTTC.

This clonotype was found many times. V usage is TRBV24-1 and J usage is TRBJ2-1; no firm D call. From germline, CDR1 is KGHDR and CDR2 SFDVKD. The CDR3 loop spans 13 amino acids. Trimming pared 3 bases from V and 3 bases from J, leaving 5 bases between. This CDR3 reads CATSDKDYNEQFF. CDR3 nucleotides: TGTGCCACCAGTGATAAGGACTACAATGAGCAGTTCTTC.

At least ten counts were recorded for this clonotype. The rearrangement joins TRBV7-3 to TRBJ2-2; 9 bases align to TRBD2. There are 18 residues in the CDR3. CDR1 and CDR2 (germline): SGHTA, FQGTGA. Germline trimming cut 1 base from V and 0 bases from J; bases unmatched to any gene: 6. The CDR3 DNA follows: TGTGCCAGCAGCTTAATTCCTAGCGGGACGACGAACACCGGGGAGCTGTTTTTT. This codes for CASSLIPSGTTNTGELFF.

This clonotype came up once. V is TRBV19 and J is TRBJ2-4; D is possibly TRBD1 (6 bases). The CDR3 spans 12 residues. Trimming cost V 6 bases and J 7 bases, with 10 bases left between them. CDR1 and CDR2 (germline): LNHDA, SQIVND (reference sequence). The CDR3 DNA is TGTGCCAGTAGGCAGGGGTCGAACATTCAGTACTTC. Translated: CASRQGSNIQYF.

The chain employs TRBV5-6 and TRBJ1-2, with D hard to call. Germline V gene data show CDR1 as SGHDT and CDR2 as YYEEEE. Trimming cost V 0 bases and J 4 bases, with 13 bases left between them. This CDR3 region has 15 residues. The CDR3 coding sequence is TGTGCCAGCAGCTTGGATCCAGGATCGACCTATGGCTACACCTTC. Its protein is CASSLDPGSTYGYTF.

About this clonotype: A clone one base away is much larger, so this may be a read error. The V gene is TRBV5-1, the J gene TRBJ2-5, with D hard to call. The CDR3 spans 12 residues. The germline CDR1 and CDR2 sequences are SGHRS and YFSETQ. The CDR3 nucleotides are TGCACCAGCAGCTACCACCAAGAGACCCAGTACTTC. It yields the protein CTSSYHQETQYF. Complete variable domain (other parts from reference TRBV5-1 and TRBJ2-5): KAGVTQTPRYLIKTRGQQVTLSCSPISGHRSVSWYQQTPGQGLQFLFEYFSETQRNKGNFPGRFSGRQFSNSRSEMNVSTLELGDSALYLCTSSYHQETQYFGPGTRLLVL.

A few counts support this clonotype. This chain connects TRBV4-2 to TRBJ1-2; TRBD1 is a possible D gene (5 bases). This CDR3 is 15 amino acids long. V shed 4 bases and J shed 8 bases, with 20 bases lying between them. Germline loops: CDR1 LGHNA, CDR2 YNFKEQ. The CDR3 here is CASSPPRQGEGGYTF. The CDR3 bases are TGTGCCAGCAGCCCCCCTCGGCAGGGCGAGGGGGGCTACACCTTC.

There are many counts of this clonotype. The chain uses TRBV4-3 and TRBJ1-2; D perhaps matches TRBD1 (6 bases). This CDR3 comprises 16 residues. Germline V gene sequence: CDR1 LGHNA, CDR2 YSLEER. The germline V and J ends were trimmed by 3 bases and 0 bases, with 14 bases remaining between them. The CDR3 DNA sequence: TGCGCCAGCAGCCAGGACACAGGGAAGCCTAACTATGGCTACACCTTC. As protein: CASSQDTGKPNYGYTF.

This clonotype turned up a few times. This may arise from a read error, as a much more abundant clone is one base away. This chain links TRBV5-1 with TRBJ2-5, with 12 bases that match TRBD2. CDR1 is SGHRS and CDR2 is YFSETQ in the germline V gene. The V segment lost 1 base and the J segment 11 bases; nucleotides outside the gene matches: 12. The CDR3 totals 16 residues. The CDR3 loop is CASSLTQGLAGNEQYF. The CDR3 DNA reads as TGCGCCAGCAGCTTGACTCAAGGACTAGCGGGGAATGAGCAGTACTTC.

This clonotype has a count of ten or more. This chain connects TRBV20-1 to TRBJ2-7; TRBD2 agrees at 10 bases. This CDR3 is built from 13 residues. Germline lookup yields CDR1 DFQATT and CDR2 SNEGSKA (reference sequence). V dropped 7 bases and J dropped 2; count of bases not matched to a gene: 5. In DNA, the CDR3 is TGCAGTGTCCAGCGGGGGGGTGCCTACGAGCAGTACTTC. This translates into CSVQRGGAYEQYF.

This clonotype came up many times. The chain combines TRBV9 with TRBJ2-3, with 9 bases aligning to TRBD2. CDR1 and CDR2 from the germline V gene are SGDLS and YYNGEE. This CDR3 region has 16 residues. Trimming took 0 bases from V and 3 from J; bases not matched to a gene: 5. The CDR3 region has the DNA TGTGCCAGCAGCGTAGTCCCTAGCGGGAAGACAGATACGCAGTATTTT. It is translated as CASSVVPSGKTDTQYF.

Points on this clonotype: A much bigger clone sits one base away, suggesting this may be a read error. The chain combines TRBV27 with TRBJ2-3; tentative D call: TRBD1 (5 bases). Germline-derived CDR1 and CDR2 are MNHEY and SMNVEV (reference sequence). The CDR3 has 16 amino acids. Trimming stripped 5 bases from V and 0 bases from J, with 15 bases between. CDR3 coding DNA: TGTGCCAGCAGTCCGATAAGGGGCTTGAGCACAGATACGCAGTATTTT. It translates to CASSPIRGLSTDTQYF.

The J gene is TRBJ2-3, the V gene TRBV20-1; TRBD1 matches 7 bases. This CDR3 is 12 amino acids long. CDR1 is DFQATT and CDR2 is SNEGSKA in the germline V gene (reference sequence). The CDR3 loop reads CSDGQASDTQYF. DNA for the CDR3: TGCAGCGACGGACAGGCATCAGATACGCAGTATTTT.

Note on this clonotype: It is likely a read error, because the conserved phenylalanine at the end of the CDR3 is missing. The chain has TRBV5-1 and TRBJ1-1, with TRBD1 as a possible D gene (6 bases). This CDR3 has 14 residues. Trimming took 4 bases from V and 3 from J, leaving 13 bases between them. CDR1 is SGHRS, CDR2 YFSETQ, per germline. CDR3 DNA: TGCGCCAGCAGCAGCAGGGGAGGGTACACTGAAGCTTTCCTT. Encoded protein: CASSSRGGYTEAFL.